This T cell receptor beta chain was identified in a study of T cells in Graves' hyperthyroidism and ophthalmopathy. Overall study context: Peripheral blood was secured at the point of initial diagnosis, before any treatment.

This CDR3 region has 13 residues. In germline, CDR1 is DFQATT, CDR2 SNEGSKA (reference sequence). V was shortened by 3 bases and J by 1 base, with 9 bases between the two germline ends. The study included ophthalmopathy patients with Clinical Activity Score at least 3, NOSPECS grade at least 4 and duration under 3 months. The study excluded patients with uncontrolled infection, other autoimmune disease, pregnancy or lactation. It was 8.5 to 10 ml of fresh peripheral blood that supplied the PBMCs. TCR beta CDR3 regions were amplified from RNA transcripts. The TCR CDR3 was amplified in a first-round RT-PCR using the HTBI primer set. TCRdb independently ran MiXCR on the multiplex PCR reads; one entry per CDR3 protein. The sample yields nearly 250,000 distinct CDR3 sequences, approximately 16% seen once.

This clonotype was obtained from a young woman with Graves' ophthalmopathy. The V call is TRBV20-1, the J call TRBJ1-2, with D tentatively TRBD1 (5 bases). Sequencing used blood. Written as DNA, the CDR3 is TGCAGTGCTAGTGTTCAGGGTAACTATGGCTACACCTTC. It specifies CSASVQGNYGYTF.